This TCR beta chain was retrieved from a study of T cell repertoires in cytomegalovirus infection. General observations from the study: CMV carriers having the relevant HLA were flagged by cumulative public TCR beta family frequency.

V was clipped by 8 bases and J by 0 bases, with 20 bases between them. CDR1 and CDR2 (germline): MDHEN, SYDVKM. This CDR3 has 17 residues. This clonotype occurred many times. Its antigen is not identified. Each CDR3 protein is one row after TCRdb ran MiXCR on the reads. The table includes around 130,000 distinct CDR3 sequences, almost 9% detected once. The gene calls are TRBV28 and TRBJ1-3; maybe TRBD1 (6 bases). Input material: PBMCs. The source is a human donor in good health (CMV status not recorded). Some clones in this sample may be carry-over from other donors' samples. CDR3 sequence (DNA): TGTGCCAGCCGTCATTCTTTATCAGGGGTCTCTGGAAACACCATATATTTT. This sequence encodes CASRHSLSGVSGNTIYF.